This is a list of T cell receptor beta chains from one sample in a study of T cell changes during pregnancy in multiple sclerosis. Clones were sequenced by immunoSEQ multiplex PCR, and TCRdb holds only the in-frame ones, with some missing. This repertoire shows about 36,000 clones, 88% found once; its top ten account for about 0.58%. Sequencing was performed on CD4+ T cells from peripheral blood mononuclear cells, taken in the first trimester of pregnancy. The source is a female donor with multiple sclerosis, enrolled in a pregnancy study. CDR3s include the opening cysteine and the closing phenylalanine or tryptophan. Fields, in order: CDR3 DNA, CDR3 protein, clone size, D gene, J gene, V gene. The D gene is left open where the match is weak. Clone size is stated in some rows and not others, as once, few, many or a class when expanded.

TGTGCCAGCAGTAACTATGGACTAGCGGGAGCGGATACGCAGTATTTT CASSNYGLAGADTQYF - TRBD2 TRBJ2-3 TRBV14
TGTGCCAGCAAGGAGGTGGACAGACTAGCGGGGACCCAAGAGACCCAGTACTTC CASKEVDRLAGTQETQYF - TRBD2 TRBJ2-5 TRBV2
TGTGCCAGCAGCTTGGAGGCAGGGGGCACCGGGGAGCTGTTTTTT CASSLEAGGTGELFF - TRBD1 TRBJ2-2 TRBV5-7
TGCGCCAGCAGTCATCAGGGTGGGGAGCTGTTTTTT CASSHQGGELFF - - TRBJ2-2 TRBV23-1
TGTGCCAGCAGTTTATCATGGGGCTTCTACAATGAGCAGTTCTTC CASSLSWGFYNEQFF once - TRBJ2-1 TRBV27
TGCGCCAGCAGCTTGGCGACAGGGCAGGGGACTGAAGCTTTCTTT CASSLATGQGTEAFF - TRBD1 TRBJ1-1 TRBV5-1
TGCGCCAGCAGCTCCCGACAGGGGGGATCACCCCTCCACTTT CASSSRQGGSPLHF - TRBD1 TRBJ1-6 TRBV4-1
TGTGCCAGCAGCGCTGGACAGGGGATCCATGGCTACACCTTC CASSAGQGIHGYTF - TRBD1 TRBJ1-2 TRBV9
TGTGCCAGCAGGAAAGAGAGGGATCAGCCCCAGCATTTT CASRKERDQPQHF - - TRBJ1-5 TRBV6-1
TGTGCCAGCAGCTATTGGACTAGCGGTCAAGAGACCCAGTACTTC CASSYWTSGQETQYF - TRBD2 TRBJ2-5 TRBV7-9
TGTGCCAGTACTACAGGGGGCGGTGGTGGCTACACCTTC CASTTGGGGGYTF - TRBD1 TRBJ1-2 TRBV19
TGTGCCAGTAGCGACAGGGGGGAGACCCAGTACTTC CASSDRGETQYF - TRBD1 TRBJ2-5 TRBV19
TGCGCCAGCGGTAAGGCGGTTAACACCGGGGAGCTGTTTTTT CASGKAVNTGELFF - - TRBJ2-2 TRBV5-1
TGTGCCAGCAGTCCCCTTATTGACAGGGGCGGCTACGAGCAGTACTTC CASSPLIDRGGYEQYF - TRBD1 TRBJ2-7 TRBV27
TGTGCCAGCAGCAAGCTAGCGGGAGGGCCCGTGGGCACAGATACGCAGTATTTT CASSKLAGGPVGTDTQYF - TRBD2 TRBJ2-3 TRBV7-9
TGTGCCAGCAACTTCCCGACAGGGGGCCCTTACTACGAGCAGTACTTC CASNFPTGGPYYEQYF - TRBD1 TRBJ2-7 TRBV5-4
TGTGCCAGCAGCACACAGGGAGAAGAGCAGTACTTC CASSTQGEEQYF once - TRBJ2-7 TRBV28
TGTGCCAGCAGTTTTACCGGGACAGATGGCTACACCTTC CASSFTGTDGYTF - TRBD1 TRBJ1-2 TRBV7-9
TGTGCCAGCAGTGAAGGGCCGTATGGCTACACCTTC CASSEGPYGYTF - - TRBJ1-2 TRBV2
TGTGCCAGCAGTACGCCGGGAGGGCCCCAGCATTTT CASSTPGGPQHF - - TRBJ1-5 TRBV6-6
TGTGCCAGAAGCCCAAGGGGTGTTGGCAAAAACATTCAGTACTTC CARSPRGVGKNIQYF - - TRBJ2-4 TRBV5-3
TGTGCCTCCGGACAGTCCTCTGGAAACACCATATATTTT CASGQSSGNTIYF medium-sized - TRBJ1-3 TRBV19
TGTGCCAGTATTTCGGCCGGGACAGGGGCCCACGAGCAGTACTTC CASISAGTGAHEQYF - TRBD1 TRBJ2-7 TRBV6-5
TGCGCCAGCAGCTCAGAGCGGGGGGGCCTCGAGCAGTACTTC CASSSERGGLEQYF - TRBD2 TRBJ2-7 TRBV5-1
TGCGCCAGCAGCCACGGGGGGACAGGGATATACGAGCAGTACTTC CASSHGGTGIYEQYF few TRBD1 TRBJ2-7 TRBV4-1
TGTGCCATCAGTGGAACGGGGTATGAAGCTTTCTTT CAISGTGYEAFF few - TRBJ1-1 TRBV10-3
TGTGCCAGCAGCTTGAACCAGAATGAGCAGTTCTTC CASSLNQNEQFF - - TRBJ2-1 TRBV5-6
TGTGCCAGCAGTTCTTTAAGTGTCGGGAGGCCTTCCTACGAGCAGTACTTC CASSSLSVGRPSYEQYF - TRBD2 TRBJ2-7 TRBV28
TGTGCCAGCAGTCAGACAGGGGGCTACAATGAGCAGTTCTTC CASSQTGGYNEQFF - TRBD1 TRBJ2-1 TRBV11-3